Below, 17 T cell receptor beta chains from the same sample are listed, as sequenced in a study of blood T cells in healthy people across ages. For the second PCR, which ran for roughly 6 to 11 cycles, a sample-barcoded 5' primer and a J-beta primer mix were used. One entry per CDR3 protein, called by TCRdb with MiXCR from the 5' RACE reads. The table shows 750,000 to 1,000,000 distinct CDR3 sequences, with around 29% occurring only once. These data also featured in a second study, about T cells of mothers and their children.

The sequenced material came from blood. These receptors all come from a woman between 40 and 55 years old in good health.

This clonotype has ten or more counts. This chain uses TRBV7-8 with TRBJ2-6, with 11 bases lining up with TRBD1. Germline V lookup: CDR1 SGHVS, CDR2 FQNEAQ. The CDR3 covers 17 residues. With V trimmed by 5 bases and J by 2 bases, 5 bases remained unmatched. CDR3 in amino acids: CASSPGTGGTGANVLTF. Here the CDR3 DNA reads TGTGCCAGCAGCCCCGGGACAGGGGGGACTGGGGCCAACGTCCTGACTTTC. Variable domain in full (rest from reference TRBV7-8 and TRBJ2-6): GAGVSQSPRYKVAKRGQDVALRCDPISGHVSLFWYQQALGQGPEFLTYFQNEAQLDKSGLPSDRFFAERPEGSVSTLKIQRTQQEDSAVYLCASSPGTGGTGANVLTFGAGSRLTVL.

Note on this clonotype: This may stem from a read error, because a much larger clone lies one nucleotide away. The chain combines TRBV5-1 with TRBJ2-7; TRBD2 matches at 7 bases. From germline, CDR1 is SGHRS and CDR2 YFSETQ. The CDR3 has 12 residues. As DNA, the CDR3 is TGCGCCAGCAGCTTAAGGGACTACGAGCACTACTTC. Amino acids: CASSLRDYEHYF.

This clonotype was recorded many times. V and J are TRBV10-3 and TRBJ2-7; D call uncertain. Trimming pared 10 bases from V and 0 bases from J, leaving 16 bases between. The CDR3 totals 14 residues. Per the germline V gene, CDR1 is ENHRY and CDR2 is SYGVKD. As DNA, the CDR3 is TGTGCCACTACGGACGAACTGAGCTCCTACGAGCAGTACTTC. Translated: CATTDELSSYEQYF.

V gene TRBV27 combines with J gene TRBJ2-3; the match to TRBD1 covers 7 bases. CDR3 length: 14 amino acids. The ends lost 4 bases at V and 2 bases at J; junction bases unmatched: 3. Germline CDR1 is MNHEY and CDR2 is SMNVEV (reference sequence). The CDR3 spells CASSCDRDTDTQYF. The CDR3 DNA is TGTGCCAGCAGTTGTGACAGGGACACAGATACGCAGTATTTT.

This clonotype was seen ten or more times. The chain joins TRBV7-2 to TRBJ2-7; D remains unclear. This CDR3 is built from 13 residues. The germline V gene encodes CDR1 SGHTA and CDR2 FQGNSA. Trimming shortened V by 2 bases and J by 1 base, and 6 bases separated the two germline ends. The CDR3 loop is CASSLQQSYEQYF. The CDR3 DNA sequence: TGTGCCAGCAGCTTACAGCAATCCTACGAGCAGTACTTC.

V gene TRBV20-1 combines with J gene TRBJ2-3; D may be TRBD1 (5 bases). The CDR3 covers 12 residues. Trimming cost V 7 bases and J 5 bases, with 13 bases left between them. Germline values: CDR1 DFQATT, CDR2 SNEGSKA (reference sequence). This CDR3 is CSVTREGDTQYF. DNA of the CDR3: TGCAGTGTTACCAGGGAAGGAGATACGCAGTATTTT.

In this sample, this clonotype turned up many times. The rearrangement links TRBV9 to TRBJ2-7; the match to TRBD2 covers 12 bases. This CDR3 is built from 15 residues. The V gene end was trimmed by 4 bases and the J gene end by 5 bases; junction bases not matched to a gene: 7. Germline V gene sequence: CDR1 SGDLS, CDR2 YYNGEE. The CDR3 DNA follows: TGTGCCAGCAGCCTCGGACTAGCGGGGCCCCACGAGCAGTACTTC. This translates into CASSLGLAGPHEQYF.

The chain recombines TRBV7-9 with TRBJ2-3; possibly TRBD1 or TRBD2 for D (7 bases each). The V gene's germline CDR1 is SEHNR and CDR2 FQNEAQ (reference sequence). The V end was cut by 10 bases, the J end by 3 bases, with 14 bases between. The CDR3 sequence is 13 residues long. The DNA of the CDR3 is TGTGCCACAGGGGGGGGGCTGACAGATACGCAGTATTTT. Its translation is CATGGGLTDTQYF.

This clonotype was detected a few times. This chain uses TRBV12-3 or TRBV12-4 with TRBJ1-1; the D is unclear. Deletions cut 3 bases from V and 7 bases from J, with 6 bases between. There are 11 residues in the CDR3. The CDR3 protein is CASSFTGEAFF. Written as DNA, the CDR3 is TGTGCCAGCAGTTTTACTGGTGAAGCTTTCTTT.

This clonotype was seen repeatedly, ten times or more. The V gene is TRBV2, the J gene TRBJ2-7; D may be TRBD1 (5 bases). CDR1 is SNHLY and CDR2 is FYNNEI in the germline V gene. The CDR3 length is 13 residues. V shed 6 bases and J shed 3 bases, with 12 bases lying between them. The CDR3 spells CASSPRQLYEQYF. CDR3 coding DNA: TGTGCCAGCAGCCCCAGACAGCTCTACGAGCAGTACTTC.

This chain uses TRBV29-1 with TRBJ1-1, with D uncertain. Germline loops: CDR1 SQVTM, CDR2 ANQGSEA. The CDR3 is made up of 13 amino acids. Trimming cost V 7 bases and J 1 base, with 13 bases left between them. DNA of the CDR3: TGCAGCGCCCGTAATGTGAGGAACACTGAAGCTTTCTTT. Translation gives CSARNVRNTEAFF. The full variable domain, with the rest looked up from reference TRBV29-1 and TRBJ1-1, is SAVISQKPSRDICQRGTSLTIQCQVDSQVTMMFWYRQQPGQSLTLIATANQGSEATYESGFVIDKFPISRPNLTFSTLTVSNMSPEDSSIYLCSARNVRNTEAFFGQGTRLTVV.

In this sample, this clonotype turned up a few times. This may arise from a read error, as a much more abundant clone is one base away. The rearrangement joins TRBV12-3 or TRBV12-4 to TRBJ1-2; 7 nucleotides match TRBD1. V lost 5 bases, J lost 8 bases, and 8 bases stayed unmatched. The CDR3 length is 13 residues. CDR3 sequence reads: CASSAWTGGGYTF. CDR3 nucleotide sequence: TGTGCCAGCAGTGCCTGGACAGGTGGGGGCTACACCTTC.

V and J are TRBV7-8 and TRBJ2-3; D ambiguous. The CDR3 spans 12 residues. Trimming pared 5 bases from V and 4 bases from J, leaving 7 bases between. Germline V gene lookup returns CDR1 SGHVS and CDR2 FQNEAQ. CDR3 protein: CASSRFSDTQYF. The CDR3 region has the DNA TGTGCCAGCAGCCGTTTCTCAGATACGCAGTATTTT.

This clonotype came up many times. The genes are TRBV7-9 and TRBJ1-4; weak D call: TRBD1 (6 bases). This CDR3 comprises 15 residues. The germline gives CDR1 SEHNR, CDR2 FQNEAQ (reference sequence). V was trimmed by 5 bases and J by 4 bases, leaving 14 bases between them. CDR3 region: CASSNSDRHNEKLFF. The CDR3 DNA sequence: TGTGCCAGCAGCAACTCGGACAGACATAATGAAAAACTGTTTTTT. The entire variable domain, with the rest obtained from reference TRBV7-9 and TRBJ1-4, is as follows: DTGVSQNPRHKITKRGQNVTFRCDPISEHNRLYWYRQTLGQGPEFLTYFQNEAQLEKSRLLSDRFSAERPKGSFSTLEIQRTEQGDSAMYLCASSNSDRHNEKLFFGSGTQLSVL.

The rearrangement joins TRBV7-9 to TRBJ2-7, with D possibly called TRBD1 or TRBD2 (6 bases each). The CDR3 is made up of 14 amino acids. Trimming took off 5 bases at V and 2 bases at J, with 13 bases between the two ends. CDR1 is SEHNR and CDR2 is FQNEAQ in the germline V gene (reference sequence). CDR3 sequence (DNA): TGTGCCAGCAGCGCTCGGGGGCAGCCCTACGAGCAGTACTTC. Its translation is CASSARGQPYEQYF.

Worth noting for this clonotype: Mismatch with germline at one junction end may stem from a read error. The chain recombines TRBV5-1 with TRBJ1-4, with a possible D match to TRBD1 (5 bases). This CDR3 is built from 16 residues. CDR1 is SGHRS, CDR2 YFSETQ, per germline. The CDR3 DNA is TGCGTCAGCAGCTTGGAAGCAGGGTCGCTACGTGAAAAACTGTTTTTT. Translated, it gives CVSSLEAGSLREKLFF.

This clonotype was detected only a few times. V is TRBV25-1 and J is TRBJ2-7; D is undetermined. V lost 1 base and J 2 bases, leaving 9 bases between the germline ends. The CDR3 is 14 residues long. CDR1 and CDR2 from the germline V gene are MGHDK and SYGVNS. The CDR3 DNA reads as TGTGCCAGCAGTGAATCGCACAATCCCTACGAGCAGTACTTC. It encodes CASSESHNPYEQYF.